The sequence of this T cell receptor (beta chain) was determined in a study of cytomegalovirus exposure and HLA in healthy donors. Use of 60 Vbeta and 13 Jbeta primers characterized the PCR. Produced via immunoSEQ multiplex PCR; TCRdb's table is partial and in-frame only. This table holds approximately 190,000 clones, roughly 80% found once. This clone came up once. Germline loops: CDR1 MNHEY, CDR2 SVGAGI. With V trimmed by 6 bases and J by 0 bases, 4 bases remained unmatched. The CDR3 extends over 14 amino acids. This rearrangement joins TRBV6-5 to TRBJ1-1, with 7 bases matching TRBD1. This receptor was identified in a man aged 45-65 years in good health and CMV-seronegative. The sequencing input was PBMCs. CDR3 sequence: CASRPGTVNTEAFF. CDR3 bases: TGTGCCAGCAGACCCGGGACAGTGAACACTGAAGCTTTCTTT.